Following are 11 T cell receptor beta chains from one sample sequenced in a study of immune heterogeneity within non-small cell lung tumors. Multiplex PCR was performed with 32 V and 13 J primers, and it amplified TCR beta CDR3. TCRdb itself ran the multiplex PCR reads through MiXCR, one entry per CDR3 protein. In the table there are more than 9,000 distinct CDR3 sequences, 25% to 30% of which are singletons. At roughly 610 ng per sample, bulk tumor genomic DNA provided the template. Surgery yielded several widely spaced biopsies per primary tumor. Patients with untreated, newly diagnosed non-small cell lung cancer underwent curative surgery. The sequencing input was lung tumor tissue. These receptors originate from a woman in her forties or fifties with non-small cell lung cancer.

V gene TRBV6-2 or TRBV6-3 combines with J gene TRBJ2-1; TRBD2 matches at 14 bases. The germline V gene encodes CDR1 MNHEY and CDR2 SVGEGT. The CDR3 totals 14 residues. V lost 6 bases and J lost 8; bases outside the gene matches: 3. The CDR3 here is CASRGTSGSYEQFF. CDR3 coding DNA: TGTGCCAGCAGGGGGACTAGCGGGAGCTATGAGCAGTTCTTC.

As for this clonotype: A read error may produce the germline difference seen at one junction end. The chain combines TRBV6-4 with TRBJ2-3; D possibly uses TRBD1 or TRBD2 (6 bases each). The CDR3 covers 15 residues. Germline V gene lookup returns CDR1 MRHNA and CDR2 SNTAGT. Here the CDR3 DNA reads TGTGCCAGCAGTTACTCGGCATGGGGGGCCGATACGCAGTATTTT. As protein: CASSYSAWGADTQYF.

V and J are TRBV29-1 and TRBJ2-5, with a possible D match to TRBD1 (5 bases). CDR1 SQVTM and CDR2 ANQGSEA come from the germline V gene. Trimming removed 4 bases from V and 3 bases from J, with 9 bases in between. The CDR3 length is 12 residues. CDR3 sequence: CSVVETEETQYF. The CDR3 nucleotides are TGCAGCGTTGTAGAGACAGAAGAGACCCAGTACTTC.

This clonotype was seen ten or more times. V usage is TRBV20-1 and J usage is TRBJ1-2; a weak D match, TRBD1 (6 bases). This CDR3 has 14 amino acids. The V gene lost 5 bases and the J gene lost 4 bases, with 17 bases spanning the gap. Germline lookup yields CDR1 DFQATT and CDR2 SNEGSKA (reference sequence). The CDR3 DNA reads TGCAGTGCTCCCGACGCGGGGGGCGGCTATGGCTACACCTTC. This gives the protein CSAPDAGGGYGYTF.

The J gene is TRBJ2-3, the V gene TRBV20-1; 7 positions match TRBD2. Germline CDR1 and CDR2: DFQATT and SNEGSKA (reference sequence). V lost 8 bases and J lost 2; bases outside the gene matches: 10. The CDR3 totals 14 residues. The CDR3: CSLPGRTATDTQYF. The DNA of the CDR3 is TGCAGTCTACCCGGGAGGACGGCCACAGATACGCAGTATTTT.

This clonotype was seen only once. The rearrangement links TRBV18 to TRBJ1-1; 9 nucleotides line up with TRBD1. This CDR3 has 17 amino acids. From germline, CDR1 is KGHSH and CDR2 LQKENI. V trimming: 0 bases; J trimming: 1 base; junction bases outside the gene matches: 6. The CDR3 DNA follows: TGTGCCAGCTCACCACCGGGAACAGGGGGCACGAACACTGAAGCTTTCTTT. Its protein is CASSPPGTGGTNTEAFF.

The rearrangement uses TRBV30 and TRBJ1-2; perhaps TRBD1 as D (5 bases). V shed 7 bases and J shed 8 bases, with 14 bases lying between them. CDR3 size: 11 residues. Germline V gene lookup returns CDR1 GTSNPN and CDR2 SVGIG (reference sequence). CDR3 sequence: CAYGGGGGYTF. DNA of the CDR3: TGTGCCTATGGGGGGGGAGGCGGCTACACCTTC.

A remark on this clonotype: A much larger clone differs from this one at a single base, so this may be a read error. The chain recombines TRBV12-3 or TRBV12-4 with TRBJ2-2; a possible D gene is TRBD2 (6 bases). CDR3 length: 15 residues. V shed 6 bases and J shed 4 bases, with 15 bases lying between them. The CDR3 DNA reads TGTGCCAGCAGCCCGGGACGGGGGATCACCGGGGAGCTGTTTTTT. It translates to CASSPGRGITGELFF.

The V and J genes are TRBV28 and TRBJ2-7; D is undetermined. Deletions cut 6 bases from V and 2 bases from J, with 5 bases between. This CDR3 has 11 residues. Per germline, CDR1 MDHEN and CDR2 SYDVKM. CDR3 DNA sequence: TGTGCCAGCAGAACCCCCTACGAGCAGTACTTC. This sequence encodes CASRTPYEQYF.

A note on this clonotype: The junction departs from the called germline gene at one end, perhaps through a read error. The J gene is TRBJ2-7, the V gene TRBV2; D gene unclear. This CDR3 is 14 amino acids long. CDR1 is SNHLY and CDR2 is FYNNEI in the germline V gene. CDR3 protein: CASSDGQFLYEKYF. The CDR3 bases are TGTGCCAGCAGTGACGGCCAGTTCCTCTACGAGAAGTACTTC. The full variable domain, in which reference TRBV2 and TRBJ2-7 provide the parts outside the CDR3, is EPEVTQTPSHQVTQMGQEVILRCVPISNHLYFYWYRQILGQKVEFLVSFYNNEISEKSEIFDDQFSVERPDGSNFTLKIRSTKLEDSAMYFCASSDGQFLYEKYFGPGTRLTVT.

A note on this clonotype: A much larger clone differs from this one at a single base, so this may be a read error. V and J are TRBV11-1 and TRBJ2-2; a possible D gene is TRBD1 (6 bases). Trimming took 4 bases from V and 2 from J, leaving 8 bases between them. This CDR3 is 14 amino acids long. The germline CDR1 and CDR2 sequences are SGHAT and FQDESV (reference sequence). CDR3 nucleotide sequence: TGTGCCAGCAGCTCGGGACACAACACCGGGGAGCTGTTTTTT. As protein: CASSSGHNTGELFF.